Described below is a single T cell receptor beta chain sequence and its context. Under the authors' procedure: The authors estimated nucleated cell counts from reference gene primer amplification. Only in-frame clones appear in the TCRdb table, and some are missing; sequencing was by immunoSEQ multiplex PCR. V and J calls and clone size come straight from that table; D and trimming were deduced from the DNA. This table has roughly 200,000 clones, around 94% appearing once. The sample is drawn from a study of blood T cell repertoires in COVID-19. The CDR3 consists of 17 residues. V usage is TRBV12-2 and J usage is TRBJ1-1; the D call in the table, TRBD1, was not verified against the DNA. TRBV12-2 is a pseudogene. The clonotype was recovered from a man under 40 with COVID-19, enrolled during active disease. Material for sequencing was peripheral blood. CDR3 DNA: TGTGCAAGTCGCTTAGTTTACAGGGGGCTATTGAACACTGAAGCTTTCTTT. It specifies CASRLVYRGLLNTEAFF.